The 32 T cell receptor beta chains presented below share a single source sample, sequenced in a study of vaccination effects on CD4 cells after COVID-19. What these receptors recognize is not known. With the ViraFEST assay, the study expanded antigen-specific CD4+ T cells using viral peptide pools, then sequenced them. With roughly nine days of culture completed, CD4+ T cells were isolated. Neither prior SARS-CoV-2 infection nor positive nucleocapsid antibodies were present in the vaccine recipients. Assay used: immunoSEQ multiplex PCR; TCRdb lists only in-frame clones, some missing. The table shows 27,000 or so clones, with 65% to 75% occurring only once. The material was CD4+ T cells from PBMCs cultured with SARS-CoV-2 spike peptides, obtained before COVID-19 vaccination. These receptor sequences come from a human donor who received a COVID-19 vaccine.

There are a few counts of this clone. CDR3 residues: CASSEVQLGTEAFF. The DNA of the CDR3 is TGTGCCAGCAGTGAGGTACAGTTGGGCACTGAAGCTTTCTTT. The genes are TRBV6-1 and TRBJ1-1, with unresolved D. There are 14 residues in the CDR3. Trimming shortened V by 3 bases and J by 4 bases, and 12 bases separated the two germline ends. Germline V gene sequence: CDR1 MNHNS, CDR2 SASEGT.

This clone has just a few counts. The chain carries TRBV4-2 and TRBJ2-1, with 16 bases lining up with TRBD2. The CDR3 runs to 18 residues. Germline values: CDR1 LGHNA, CDR2 YNFKEQ. Unmatched junction bases numbered 4, after V lost 4 bases and J lost 1 base. The CDR3 sequence: CASSRGLAGGRSYNEQFF. Here the CDR3 DNA reads TGTGCCAGCAGCCGGGGACTAGCGGGGGGGCGATCCTACAATGAGCAGTTCTTC.

In this sample, this clone turned up a few times. This chain links TRBV19 with TRBJ2-1, with a possible D match to TRBD2 (6 bases). The CDR3 spans 15 residues. Germline V gene lookup returns CDR1 LNHDA and CDR2 SQIVND (reference sequence). Trimming cost V 7 bases and J 0 bases, with 13 bases left between them. CDR3 amino acids: CASKSLAHSYNEQFF. In DNA, the CDR3 is TGTGCCAGTAAGTCGCTAGCGCACTCCTACAATGAGCAGTTCTTC.

The rearrangement joins TRBV5-1 to TRBJ2-5, with no clear D. CDR1 is SGHRS and CDR2 is YFSETQ in the germline V gene. CDR3 length: 14 amino acids. Trimming pared 5 bases from V and 1 base from J, leaving 12 bases between. The CDR3 protein is CASRPTWAQETQYF. CDR3 DNA: TGCGCCAGCAGACCCACGTGGGCCCAAGAGACCCAGTACTTC.

The chain joins TRBV5-1 to TRBJ2-5; a possible D gene is TRBD2 (6 bases). Germline V gene sequence: CDR1 SGHRS, CDR2 YFSETQ. V was clipped by 6 bases and J by 1 base, with 13 bases between them. The CDR3 covers 14 residues. CDR3 in DNA: TGCGCCAGCACCGGGGGTGGGGTCCAAGAGACCCAGTACTTC. Amino acid sequence: CASTGGGVQETQYF.

This chain joins TRBV7-9 and TRBJ1-2; D gene unclear. In germline, CDR1 is SEHNR, CDR2 FQNEAQ (reference sequence). V gave up 6 bases and J gave up 3 bases, with 17 bases separating them. The CDR3 has 15 residues. The CDR3 region is CASSKQEINYYGYTF. For the CDR3, the DNA is TGTGCCAGCAGTAAACAAGAGATCAACTACTATGGCTACACCTTC. Together with reference TRBV7-9 and TRBJ1-2, the CDR3 gives the full variable domain: DTGVSQNPRHKITKRGQNVTFRCDPISEHNRLYWYRQTLGQGPEFLTYFQNEAQLEKSRLLSDRFSAERPKGSFSTLEIQRTEQGDSAMYLCASSKQEINYYGYTFGSGTRLTVV.

V is TRBV4-1 and J is TRBJ2-7; the D is unclear. Germline CDR1 is MGHRA and CDR2 is YSYEKL. V was pared by 2 bases and J by 5 bases, with 13 bases between. The length of the CDR3 is 14 residues. The DNA for the CDR3 is TGCGCCAGCAGCCAACGGACCTCCACCCACGAGCAGTACTTC. Its translation is CASSQRTSTHEQYF.

This clone was picked up a small number of times. The chain couples TRBV3-1 (or the pseudogene TRBV3-2) to TRBJ1-2; D not certain. Germline V CDR1 and CDR2: LGHDT, YNNKEL (reference sequence). The CDR3 has 16 residues. V lost 1 base and J lost 4, with 16 bases in between. This chain's CDR3 is CASSQAAPHAGYGYTF. DNA of the CDR3: TGTGCCAGCAGCCAAGCCGCCCCTCACGCGGGCTATGGCTACACCTTC.

This clone was seen a few times. The chain recombines TRBV20-1 with TRBJ1-6, with 7 bases aligning to TRBD1. CDR3 size: 15 residues. The germline CDR1 and CDR2 sequences are DFQATT and SNEGSKA (reference sequence). Trimming removed 3 bases from V and 8 bases from J; junction bases left unmatched: 10. The CDR3 protein is CSASGGGGGDSPLHF. In nucleotides, the CDR3 is TGCAGTGCTAGTGGAGGAGGAGGGGGCGATTCACCCCTCCACTTT.

The CDR3 is CASSQSDRWSNEQFF. Written as DNA, the CDR3 is TGCGCCAGCAGCCAATCAGATCGCTGGTCCAATGAGCAGTTCTTC. V usage is TRBV5-1 and J usage is TRBJ2-1; D is unresolved. Trimming pared 4 bases from V and 6 bases from J, leaving 17 bases between. Germline CDR1 reads SGHRS; CDR2 reads YFSETQ. The CDR3 is made up of 15 amino acids.

The chain couples TRBV10-3 to TRBJ1-2, with a possible D match to TRBD1 (6 bases). The germline CDR1 and CDR2 sequences are ENHRY and SYGVKD. The CDR3 contains 14 residues. V lost 9 bases and J 4 bases, leaving 18 bases between the germline ends. CDR3 coding DNA: TGTGCCATGGCACCTACAGGGAGTGCCTATGGCTACACCTTC. It specifies CAMAPTGSAYGYTF.

The rearrangement links TRBV3-1 (or the pseudogene TRBV3-2) to TRBJ1-2; no reliable D call. V lost 4 bases and J lost 2, with 14 bases in between. The germline gives CDR1 LGHDT, CDR2 YNNKEL (reference sequence). The CDR3 spans 15 residues. The CDR3 sequence: CASSPPLGRNYGYTF. CDR3 coding DNA: TGTGCCAGCAGCCCCCCATTAGGACGGAACTATGGCTACACCTTC.

The chain joins TRBV6-5 to TRBJ1-5, with TRBD1 identical over 7 bases. V was pared by 6 bases and J by 6 bases, with 8 bases of the junction left unmatched. The CDR3 has 14 residues. The germline CDR1 and CDR2 sequences are MNHEY and SVGAGI. DNA of the CDR3: TGTGCCAGCAGATATTCGACAGGGCCTCAGCCCCAGCATTTT. Translated: CASRYSTGPQPQHF.

This clone was counted between two and nine times. CDR3 in amino acids: CASSLGSWGQGAWEQYF. The CDR3 nucleotides are TGTGCCAGCAGCTTAGGGTCTTGGGGACAGGGGGCTTGGGAGCAGTACTTC. The chain has TRBV11-2 and TRBJ2-7, with TRBD1 identical over 12 bases. V was clipped by 1 base and J by 7 bases; unmatched bases: 11. The CDR3 consists of 17 residues. Germline-derived CDR1 and CDR2 are SGHAT and FQNNGV.

V is TRBV7-8 and J is TRBJ2-1; 8 bases line up with TRBD2. Germline V lookup: CDR1 SGHVS, CDR2 FQNEAQ. V lost 1 base, J lost 3 bases, and 5 bases stayed unmatched. The CDR3 is made up of 16 amino acids. Written as DNA, the CDR3 is TGTGCCAGCAGCTTAGTTGCGGGGGGCAGCTACAATGAGCAGTTCTTC. It is translated as CASSLVAGGSYNEQFF.

The genes are TRBV7-9 and TRBJ2-2; D uncertain. Per germline, CDR1 SEHNR and CDR2 FQNEAQ (reference sequence). V was trimmed by 4 bases and J by 4 bases, leaving 19 bases between them. This CDR3 comprises 17 residues. The CDR3 DNA reads TGTGCCAGCAGCTACGTTGGGGTTTTGAAAGGCACCGGGGAGCTGTTTTTT. Translation: CASSYVGVLKGTGELFF.

This sequence joins TRBV3-1 (or the pseudogene TRBV3-2) and TRBJ2-2, with TRBD1 as a possible D gene (5 bases). Germline V gene data show CDR1 as LGHDT and CDR2 as YNNKEL (reference sequence). The CDR3 is 14 amino acids. Trimming cost V 1 base and J 4 bases, with 7 bases left between them. The CDR3 here is CASSQVGATGELFF. CDR3 nucleotide sequence: TGTGCCAGCAGCCAAGTAGGGGCCACCGGGGAGCTGTTTTTT.

The V gene is TRBV10-1, the J gene TRBJ2-7, with a weak D call TRBD1 (6 bases). The CDR3 consists of 14 residues. Trimming cost V 6 bases and J 0 bases, with 12 bases left between them. Looked up from germline, CDR1 is WNHNN and CDR2 is SYGVQD (reference sequence). The CDR3 is CASSTTGYSYEQYF. DNA of the CDR3: TGCGCCAGCAGCACGACAGGTTACTCCTACGAGCAGTACTTC.

The chain employs TRBV2 and TRBJ2-1; 7 nucleotides match TRBD1. V lost 5 bases and J lost 4; bases outside the gene matches: 5. This CDR3 is built from 14 residues. The germline V gene encodes CDR1 SNHLY and CDR2 FYNNEI. The CDR3 DNA is TGTGCCAGCAGTACAGGGGCTTCATACAATGAGCAGTTCTTC. Protein: CASSTGASYNEQFF.

The CDR3 protein is CASSLVPGQIQYF. CDR3 sequence (DNA): TGTGCCAGCAGCTTAGTCCCAGGCCAAATTCAGTACTTC. The J gene is TRBJ2-4, the V gene TRBV11-2, with D unclear. The germline V gene has CDR1 SGHAT and CDR2 FQNNGV. V was shortened by 1 base and J by 10 bases, with 11 bases between the two germline ends. The CDR3 length is 13 residues. Full variable domain (outside the CDR3, taken from reference TRBV11-2 and TRBJ2-4): EAGVAQSPRYKIIEKRQSVAFWCNPISGHATLYWYQQILGQGPKLLIQFQNNGVVDDSQLPKDRFSAERLKGVDSTLKIQPAKLEDSAVYLCASSLVPGQIQYFGAGTRLSVL.

The chain combines TRBV5-1 with TRBJ2-7, with no clear D. This CDR3 comprises 14 residues. Germline V gene sequence: CDR1 SGHRS, CDR2 YFSETQ. The V end was cut by 0 bases, the J end by 0 bases, with 7 bases between. DNA for the CDR3: TGCGCCAGCAGCTTGGAGCCAGACTCCTACGAGCAGTACTTC. Protein: CASSLEPDSYEQYF.

The chain is built from TRBV19 and TRBJ1-1; a weak D match, TRBD1 (5 bases). Germline V lookup: CDR1 LNHDA, CDR2 SQIVND (reference sequence). With 4 bases removed from V and 6 bases from J, the gap between germline ends came to 12 bases. This CDR3 spans 13 amino acids. The CDR3 loop is CASSKSAGAEAFF. CDR3 bases: TGTGCCAGTAGTAAATCCGCGGGGGCTGAAGCTTTCTTT. Variable domain in full (rest from reference TRBV19 and TRBJ1-1): DGGITQSPKYLFRKEGQNVTLSCEQNLNHDAMYWYRQDPGQGLRLIYYSQIVNDFQKGDIAEGYSVSREKKESFPLTVTSAQKNPTAFYLCASSKSAGAEAFFGQGTRLTVV.

This clone was seen a few times. V and J are TRBV29-1 and TRBJ1-4; D is uncertain. The length of the CDR3 is 15 residues. Germline V gene lookup returns CDR1 SQVTM and CDR2 ANQGSEA. Trimming took 0 bases from V and 8 from J, leaving 16 bases between them. As DNA, the CDR3 is TGCAGCGTTGAAGATCTGGCGCCGACGGGCGAAAAACTGTTTTTT. Its protein product is CSVEDLAPTGEKLFF.

This clone was detected only a few times. This chain joins TRBV18 and TRBJ1-1; D gene ambiguous. The germline gives CDR1 KGHSH, CDR2 LQKENI. The CDR3 sequence is 12 residues long. Trimming removed 3 bases at V and 5 bases at J, with 7 bases between. The CDR3 DNA is TGTGCCAGCTCACCGGGCCAGACTGAAGCTTTCTTT. It translates to CASSPGQTEAFF.

The chain combines TRBV2 with TRBJ1-5, with D maybe TRBD1 (5 bases). With 4 bases removed from V and 0 bases from J, the gap between germline ends came to 10 bases. The CDR3 contains 15 residues. Germline V lookup: CDR1 SNHLY, CDR2 FYNNEI. This CDR3 is CASSVEGHSNQPQHF. Here the CDR3 DNA reads TGTGCCAGCAGTGTAGAGGGGCATAGCAATCAGCCCCAGCATTTT.

The chain employs TRBV2 and TRBJ1-2; a possible D gene is TRBD1 (5 bases). Trimming stripped 8 bases from V and 8 bases from J, with 12 bases between. Germline V CDR1 and CDR2: SNHLY, FYNNEI. The CDR3 loop spans 11 amino acids. DNA for the CDR3: TGTGCCAGCTGGGGGAAGCCGGGCTACACCTTC. It yields the protein CASWGKPGYTF.

The chain is built from TRBV25-1 and TRBJ1-2; D unclear. From germline, CDR1 is MGHDK and CDR2 SYGVNS. The CDR3 length is 13 residues. Trimming took off 6 bases at V and 8 bases at J, with 16 bases between the two ends. The CDR3, as DNA: TGTGCCAGCAGCCCGGGTCCTCCCCGAGGCTACACCTTC. Protein product: CASSPGPPRGYTF.

This clone was seen a handful of times. The chain employs TRBV3-1 (or the pseudogene TRBV3-2) and TRBJ1-3; TRBD1 might be the D (5 bases). The CDR3 is made up of 15 amino acids. Trimming pared 6 bases from V and 0 bases from J, leaving 12 bases between. Germline V gene lookup returns CDR1 LGHDT and CDR2 YNNKEL (reference sequence). The CDR3 loop reads CASRVGHLSGNTIYF. CDR3 DNA: TGTGCCAGCAGAGTCGGACATCTCTCTGGAAACACCATATATTTT.

The rearrangement uses TRBV7-2 and TRBJ2-5; 10 nucleotides align to TRBD2. The J segment lost 4 bases and the V segment lost 5 bases, leaving 4 bases of the junction unmatched. CDR3 length: 14 amino acids. Germline CDR1 is SGHTA and CDR2 is FQGNSA. As DNA, the CDR3 is TGTGCCAGCAGCCCGGGACTAGCGAGAGAGACCCAGTACTTC. It specifies CASSPGLARETQYF. The full variable domain, completed using reference TRBV7-2 and TRBJ2-5, is GAGVSQSPSNKVTEKGKDVELRCDPISGHTALYWYRQSLGQGLEFLIYFQGNSAPDKSGLPSDRFSAERTGGSVSTLTIQRTQQEDSAVYLCASSPGLARETQYFGPGTRLLVL.

A few counts support this clone. In DNA form, the CDR3 reads TGTGCCAGCAGTAGGGACGGCTACACTGAAGCTTTCTTT. Translation gives CASSRDGYTEAFF. V and J are TRBV2 and TRBJ1-1, with D perhaps TRBD1 (5 bases). V lost 5 bases to trimming and J lost 3 bases, with 10 bases between them. The germline gives CDR1 SNHLY, CDR2 FYNNEI. There are 13 residues in the CDR3. The full variable domain, in which reference TRBV2 and TRBJ1-1 provide the parts outside the CDR3, is EPEVTQTPSHQVTQMGQEVILRCVPISNHLYFYWYRQILGQKVEFLVSFYNNEISEKSEIFDDQFSVERPDGSNFTLKIRSTKLEDSAMYFCASSRDGYTEAFFGQGTRLTVV.

This clone has a single count. This chain connects TRBV27 to TRBJ2-1; 10 nucleotides align to TRBD1. The CDR3 runs 18 residues. Germline V gene lookup returns CDR1 MNHEY and CDR2 SMNVEV (reference sequence). The V and J ends lost 8 bases and 0 bases, in that order; junction bases with no gene match: 13. Written as DNA, the CDR3 is TGTGCCAGCGCAGCCGGGACAGGGGCTATAAGCTCCTACAATGAGCAGTTCTTC. Residues: CASAAGTGAISSYNEQFF.

The rearrangement uses TRBV10-3 and TRBJ2-1, with 10 nucleotides matching TRBD1. The V and J ends lost 8 bases and 8 bases, in that order; junction bases with no gene match: 9. Germline CDR1 and CDR2: ENHRY and SYGVKD. CDR3 size: 14 residues. The CDR3 bases are TGTGCCATCCGTGGGGACAGGGGAGGGGATGAGCAGTTCTTC. Protein sequence: CAIRGDRGGDEQFF.